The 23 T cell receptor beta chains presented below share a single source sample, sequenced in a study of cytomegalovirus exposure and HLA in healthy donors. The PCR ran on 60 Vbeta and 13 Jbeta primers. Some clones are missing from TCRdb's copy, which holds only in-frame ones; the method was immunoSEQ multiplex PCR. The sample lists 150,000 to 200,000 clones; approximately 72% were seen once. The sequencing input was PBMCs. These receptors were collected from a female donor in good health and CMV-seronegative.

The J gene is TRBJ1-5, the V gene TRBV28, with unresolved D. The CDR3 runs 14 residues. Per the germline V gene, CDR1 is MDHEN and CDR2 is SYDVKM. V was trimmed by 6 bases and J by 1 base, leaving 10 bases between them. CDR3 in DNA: TGTGCCAGCAGCCGAGACATAAGCAATCAGCCCCAGCATTTT. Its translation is CASSRDISNQPQHF. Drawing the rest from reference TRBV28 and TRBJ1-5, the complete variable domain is DVKVTQSSRYLVKRTGEKVFLECVQDMDHENMFWYRQDPGLGLRLIYFSYDVKMKEKGDIPEGYSVSREKKERFSLILESASTNQTSMYLCASSRDISNQPQHFGDGTRLSIL.

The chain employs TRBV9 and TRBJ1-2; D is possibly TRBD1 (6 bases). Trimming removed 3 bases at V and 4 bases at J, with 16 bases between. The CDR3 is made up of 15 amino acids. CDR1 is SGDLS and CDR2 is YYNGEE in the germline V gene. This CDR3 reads CASSGGGRPFYGYTF. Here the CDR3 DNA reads TGTGCCAGCAGCGGAGGGGGACGGCCTTTCTATGGCTACACCTTC.

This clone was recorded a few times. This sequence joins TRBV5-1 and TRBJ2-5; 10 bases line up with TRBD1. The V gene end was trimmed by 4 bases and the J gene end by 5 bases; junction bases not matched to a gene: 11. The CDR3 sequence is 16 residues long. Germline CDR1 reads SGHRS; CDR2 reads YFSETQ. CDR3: CASSRRGQGGMETQYF. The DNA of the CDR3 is TGCGCCAGCAGCCGAAGAGGACAGGGGGGAATGGAGACCCAGTACTTC.

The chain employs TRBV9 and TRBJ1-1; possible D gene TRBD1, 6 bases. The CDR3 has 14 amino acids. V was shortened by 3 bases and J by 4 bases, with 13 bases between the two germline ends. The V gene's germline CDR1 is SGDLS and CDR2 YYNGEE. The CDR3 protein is CASSEGVGGTEAFF. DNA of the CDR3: TGTGCCAGCAGCGAAGGGGTAGGGGGCACTGAAGCTTTCTTT.

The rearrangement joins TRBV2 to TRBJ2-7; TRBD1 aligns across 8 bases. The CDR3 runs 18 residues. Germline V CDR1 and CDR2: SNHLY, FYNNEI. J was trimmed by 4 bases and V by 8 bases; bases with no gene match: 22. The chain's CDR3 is CASGRRGQVSIPLYEQYF. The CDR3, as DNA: TGTGCCAGCGGACGCCGGGGACAGGTATCAATTCCCTTATACGAGCAGTACTTC.

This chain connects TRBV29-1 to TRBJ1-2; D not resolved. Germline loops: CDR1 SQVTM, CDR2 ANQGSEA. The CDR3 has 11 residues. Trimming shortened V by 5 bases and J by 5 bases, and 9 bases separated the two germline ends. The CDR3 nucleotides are TGCAGCGTTCCTTACAGATATGGCTACACCTTC. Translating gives CSVPYRYGYTF.

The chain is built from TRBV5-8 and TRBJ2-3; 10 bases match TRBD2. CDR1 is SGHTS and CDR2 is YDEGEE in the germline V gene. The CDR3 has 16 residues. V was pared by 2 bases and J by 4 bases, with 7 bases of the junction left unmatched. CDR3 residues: CASSFLPAGGSDTQYF. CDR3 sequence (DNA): TGTGCCAGCAGCTTTTTGCCAGCGGGAGGGTCAGATACGCAGTATTTT. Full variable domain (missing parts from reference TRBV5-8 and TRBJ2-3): EAGVTQSPTHLIKTRGQQATLRCSPISGHTSVYWYQQALGLGLQFLLWYDEGEERNRGNFPPRFSGRQFPNYSSELNVNALELEDSALYLCASSFLPAGGSDTQYFGPGTRLTVL.

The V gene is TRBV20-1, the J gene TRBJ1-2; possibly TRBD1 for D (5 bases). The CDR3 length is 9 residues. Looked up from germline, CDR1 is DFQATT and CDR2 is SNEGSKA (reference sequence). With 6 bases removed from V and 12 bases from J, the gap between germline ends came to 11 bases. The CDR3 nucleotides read TGCAGTGCGGGTACGGGGGACACCTTC. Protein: CSAGTGDTF.

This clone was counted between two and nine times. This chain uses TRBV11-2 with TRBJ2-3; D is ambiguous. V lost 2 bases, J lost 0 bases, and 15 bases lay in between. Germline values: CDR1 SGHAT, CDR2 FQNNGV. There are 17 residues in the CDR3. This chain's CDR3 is CASSLLGAAHSTDTQYF. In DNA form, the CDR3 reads TGTGCCAGCAGCTTATTAGGAGCAGCCCATAGCACAGATACGCAGTATTTT.

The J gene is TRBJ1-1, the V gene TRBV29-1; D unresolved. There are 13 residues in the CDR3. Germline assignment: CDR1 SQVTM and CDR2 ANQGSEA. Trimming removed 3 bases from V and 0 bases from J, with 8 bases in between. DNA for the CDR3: TGCAGCGTTGAGAGCCAGGTGAACACTGAAGCTTTCTTT. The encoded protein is CSVESQVNTEAFF.

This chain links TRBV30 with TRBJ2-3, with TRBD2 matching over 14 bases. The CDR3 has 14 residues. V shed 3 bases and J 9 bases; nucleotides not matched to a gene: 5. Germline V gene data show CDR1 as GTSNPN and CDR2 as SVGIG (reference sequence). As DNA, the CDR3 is TGTGCCTGGAGCCAGACTAGCGGGGGGGAAACGCAGTATTTT. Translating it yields CAWSQTSGGETQYF.

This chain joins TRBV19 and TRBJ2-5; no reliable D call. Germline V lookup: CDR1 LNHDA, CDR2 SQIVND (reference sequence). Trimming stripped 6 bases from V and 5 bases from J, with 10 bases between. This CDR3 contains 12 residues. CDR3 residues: CASSYDKETQYF. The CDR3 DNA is TGTGCCAGTAGCTATGACAAGGAGACCCAGTACTTC.

The CDR3 coding sequence is TGTGCCAGCAGCTTAGATCGGACACACGGAAACACCATATATTTT. Translation gives CASSLDRTHGNTIYF. This chain links TRBV11-1 with TRBJ1-3, with D maybe TRBD1 (5 bases). V lost 1 base to trimming and J lost 4 bases, with 11 bases between them. The CDR3 runs 15 residues. CDR1 SGHAT and CDR2 FQDESV come from the germline V gene (reference sequence).

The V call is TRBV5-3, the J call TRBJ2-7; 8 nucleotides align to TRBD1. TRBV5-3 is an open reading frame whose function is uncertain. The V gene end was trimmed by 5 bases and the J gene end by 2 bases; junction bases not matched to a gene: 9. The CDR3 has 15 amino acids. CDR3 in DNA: TGTGCCAGAAGACGTTACAGGGGGACGACCTACGAGCAGTACTTC. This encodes CARRRYRGTTYEQYF.

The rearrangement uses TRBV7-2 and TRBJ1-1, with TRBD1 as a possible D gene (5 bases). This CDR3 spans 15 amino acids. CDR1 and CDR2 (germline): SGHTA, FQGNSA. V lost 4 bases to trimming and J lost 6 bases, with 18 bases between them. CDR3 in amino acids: CASSSSTGTWAEAFF. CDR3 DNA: TGTGCCAGCAGCTCATCAACCGGGACTTGGGCTGAAGCTTTCTTT. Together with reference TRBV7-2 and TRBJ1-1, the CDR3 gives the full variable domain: GAGVSQSPSNKVTEKGKDVELRCDPISGHTALYWYRQSLGQGLEFLIYFQGNSAPDKSGLPSDRFSAERTGGSVSTLTIQRTQQEDSAVYLCASSSSTGTWAEAFFGQGTRLTVV.

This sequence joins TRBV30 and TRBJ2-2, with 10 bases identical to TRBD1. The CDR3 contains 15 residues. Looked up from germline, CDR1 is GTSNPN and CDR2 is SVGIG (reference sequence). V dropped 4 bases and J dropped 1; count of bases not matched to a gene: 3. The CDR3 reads CAWKGQGGNTGELFF. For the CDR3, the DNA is TGTGCCTGGAAAGGACAGGGGGGGAACACCGGGGAGCTGTTTTTT.

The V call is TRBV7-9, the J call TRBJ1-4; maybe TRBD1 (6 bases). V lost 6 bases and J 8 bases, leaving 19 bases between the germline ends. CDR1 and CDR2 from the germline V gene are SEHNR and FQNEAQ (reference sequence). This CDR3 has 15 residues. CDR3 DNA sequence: TGTGCCAGCAGGCGGACAGACAAGGAGGAAGAAAAACTGTTTTTT. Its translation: CASRRTDKEEEKLFF. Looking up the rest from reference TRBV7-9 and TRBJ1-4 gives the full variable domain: DTGVSQNPRHKITKRGQNVTFRCDPISEHNRLYWYRQTLGQGPEFLTYFQNEAQLEKSRLLSDRFSAERPKGSFSTLEIQRTEQGDSAMYLCASRRTDKEEEKLFFGSGTQLSVL.

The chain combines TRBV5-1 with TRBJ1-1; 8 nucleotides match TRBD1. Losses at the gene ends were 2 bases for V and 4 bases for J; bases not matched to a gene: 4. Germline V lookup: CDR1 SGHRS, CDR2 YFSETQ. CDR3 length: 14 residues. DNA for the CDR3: TGCGCCAGCAGCTTCCGACAGGGGTTCACTGAAGCTTTCTTT. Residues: CASSFRQGFTEAFF.

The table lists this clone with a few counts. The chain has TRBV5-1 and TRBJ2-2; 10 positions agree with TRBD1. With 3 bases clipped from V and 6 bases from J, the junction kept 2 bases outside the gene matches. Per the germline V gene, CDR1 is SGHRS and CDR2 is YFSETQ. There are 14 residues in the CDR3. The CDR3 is CASSSGTGAGELFF. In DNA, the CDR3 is TGCGCCAGCAGCTCCGGGACAGGGGCCGGGGAGCTGTTTTTT.

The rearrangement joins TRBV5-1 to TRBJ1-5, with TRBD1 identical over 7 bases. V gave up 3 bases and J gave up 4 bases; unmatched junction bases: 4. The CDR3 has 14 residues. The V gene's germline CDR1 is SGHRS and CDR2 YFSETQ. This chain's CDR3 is CASSWGTANQPQHF. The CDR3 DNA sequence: TGCGCCAGCAGCTGGGGGACAGCGAATCAGCCCCAGCATTTT.

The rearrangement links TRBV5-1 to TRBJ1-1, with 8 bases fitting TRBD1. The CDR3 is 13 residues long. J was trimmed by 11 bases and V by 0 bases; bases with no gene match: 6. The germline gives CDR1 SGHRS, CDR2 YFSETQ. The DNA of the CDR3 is TGCGCCAGCAGCTTGGACAGGGGGGGCTCGGCTTTCTTT. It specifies CASSLDRGGSAFF.

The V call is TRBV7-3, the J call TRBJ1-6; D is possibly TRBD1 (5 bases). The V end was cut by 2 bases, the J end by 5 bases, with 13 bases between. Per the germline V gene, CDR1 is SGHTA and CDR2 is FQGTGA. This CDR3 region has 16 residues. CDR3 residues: CASSLGSRADNSPLHF. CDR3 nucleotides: TGTGCCAGCAGCTTAGGCTCCAGGGCGGATAATTCACCCCTCCACTTT.

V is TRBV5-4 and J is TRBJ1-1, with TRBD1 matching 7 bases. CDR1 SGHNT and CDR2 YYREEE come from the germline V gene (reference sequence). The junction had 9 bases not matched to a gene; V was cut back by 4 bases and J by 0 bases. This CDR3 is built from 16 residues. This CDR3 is CASSLRGTALNTEAFF. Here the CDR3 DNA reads TGTGCCAGCAGCCTACGGGGGACAGCCCTGAACACTGAAGCTTTCTTT.